This T cell receptor beta chain comes out of a study of control samples from healthy donors and cancer patients. Germline lookup yields CDR1 SGDLS and CDR2 YYNGEE. The CDR3 sequence is 13 residues long. V lost 0 bases to trimming and J lost 3 bases, with 6 bases between them. Turning to this clone: The same CDR3 can be traced to other DNA sequences in this sample.

The table came from immunoSEQ multiplex PCR; TCRdb's copy has only in-frame clones and leaves some out. The data show approximately 130,000 clones, with more than 75% seen just once and about 8.7% held by the top ten. This clonotype was obtained from a man aged 35 to 55 in good health. The chain links TRBV9 to TRBJ2-5; D may be TRBD1 (6 bases). The material sequenced was blood. DNA of the CDR3: TGTGCCAGCAGCGTAGCAGGGGAAGAGACCCAGTACTTC. Translating it yields CASSVAGEETQYF. The variable domain in full, with the rest retrieved from reference TRBV9 and TRBJ2-5, is DSGVTQTPKHLITATGQRVTLRCSPRSGDLSVYWYQQSLDQGLQFLIQYYNGEERAKGNILERFSAQQFPDLHSELNLSSLELGDSALYFCASSVAGEETQYFGPGTRLLVL.